This T cell receptor beta chain was retrieved from a study of T cell responses to AZD1222 COVID-19 vaccine. Regarding this clone: Its antigen is currently unknown.

The study's findings and limits: CD4 TCRs covered the whole spike, strongest at regions 160-218 and 743-854. Clonal diversity was possibly underestimated, and white British individuals and females predominated among donors.

Only in-frame clones appear in the TCRdb table, and some are missing; sequencing was by immunoSEQ multiplex PCR. The sample records 140,000 to 150,000 clones, 80% to 95% being singletons. Germline assignment: CDR1 LGHDT and CDR2 YNNKEL (reference sequence). The CDR3 runs 14 residues. The V gene end was trimmed by 0 bases and the J gene end by 8 bases; junction bases not matched to a gene: 4. This TCR was recovered from an adult in good health. This chain connects TRBV3-1 (or the pseudogene TRBV3-2) to TRBJ2-1; 7 bases line up with TRBD2. The sample was peripheral blood, taken on day 0 of AZD1222 vaccination. The CDR3 DNA sequence: TGTGCCAGCAGCCAAGATTTACTAGCGCATGAGCAGTTCTTC. Its translation: CASSQDLLAHEQFF.